This section outlines one TCR beta chain sequence together with its context. CDR3 length: 13 amino acids. V dropped 8 bases and J dropped 4; count of bases not matched to a gene: 6. In the study's own analysis: Quantification of nucleated cells was approximated via reference gene primer amplification. TCRdb keeps only in-frame clones here, not all; method: immunoSEQ multiplex PCR. The DNA was the basis for D and trimming; V, J and clone size are from that table. The sample holds some 150,000 clones, about four fifths seen once. These data originate in a study of blood T cell repertoires in COVID-19. Across the whole study: COVID-19 samples from acute and convalescent phases originated in the United States, Italy and Spain.

The genes are TRBV12-3 or TRBV12-4 and TRBJ1-1; 8 positions match TRBD1. Material: peripheral blood. The source of this sequence is a human donor with acute or convalescent COVID-19. The donor label of this sample is uncertain. CDR3 nucleotides: TGTGCCAGCGGTACAGGGGGGCCCACTGAAGCTTTCTTT. Its translation is CASGTGGPTEAFF.